Listed below are T cell receptor beta chains from one sample, sequenced in a study of T cell responses to AZD1222 COVID-19 vaccine. The protocol was immunoSEQ multiplex PCR, while the TCRdb copy is restricted to in-frame clones and leaves out a portion. The sample consists of around 100,000 clones, about 85% of them appearing once. The specimen comprised peripheral blood, sampled on day 0 of AZD1222 vaccination. The receptors originated from an adult in good health. CDR3s include the opening cysteine and the closing phenylalanine or tryptophan. D genes are given only for firm matches. The size field is filled for only some rows; it gives once, few, many or a size class.

V: TRBV6-4; J: TRBJ2-3; D: .; size: .; DNA: TGTGCCAGCAGCCGGGACGGCCGCCTGGATACGCAGTATTTT; CDR3: CASSRDGRLDTQYF
V: TRBV6-2/TRBV6-3; J: TRBJ1-2; D: .; size: once; DNA: TGTGCCAGCAGTGGACAGAACTATGGCTACACCTTC; CDR3: CASSGQNYGYTF
V: TRBV5-1; J: TRBJ1-2; D: TRBD1; size: .; DNA: TGTGCCAGCAGCTTGGCCTTGGGACAGAACTATGGCTACACCTTC; CDR3: CASSLALGQNYGYTF
V: TRBV7-8; J: TRBJ2-5; D: TRBD1; size: once; DNA: TGTGCCAGCAGCGAACCGACAGGGGGGGACCAAGAGACCCAGTACTTC; CDR3: CASSEPTGGDQETQYF
V: TRBV11-2; J: TRBJ2-6; D: .; size: .; DNA: TGTGCCAGCAGCTCGATCCGACGTTTGGCTGGGGCCAACGTCCTGACTTTC; CDR3: CASSSIRRLAGANVLTF
V: TRBV24-1; J: TRBJ2-3; D: .; size: .; DNA: TGTGCCACCAGAGACCTCAATACGCAGTATTTT; CDR3: CATRDLNTQYF
V: TRBV7-9; J: TRBJ2-1; D: .; size: few; DNA: TGTGCCAGCAGCTTAGCTCAGGCCCTCCTCCGGAATGAGCAGTTCTTC; CDR3: CASSLAQALLRNEQFF
V: TRBV19; J: TRBJ2-2; D: TRBD1; size: .; DNA: TGTGCCAGTAGTAGCTCCGGGACAGGGCTCACCGGGGAGCTGTTTTTT; CDR3: CASSSSGTGLTGELFF
V: TRBV21-1; J: TRBJ1-2; D: .; size: .; DNA: TGTGCCAGCAGCAAAGACGGGGGGACAGGTTTCTATGGCTACACCTTC; CDR3: CASSKDGGTGFYGYTF
V: TRBV7-9; J: TRBJ2-1; D: .; size: .; DNA: TGTGCCAGCAGCACGACTGGCAATGAGCAGTTCTTC; CDR3: CASSTTGNEQFF
V: TRBV9; J: TRBJ1-1; D: TRBD1; size: .; DNA: TGTGCCAGCAGCCCCTCGACAGGGTTTTTCGCTGAAGCTTTCTTT; CDR3: CASSPSTGFFAEAFF
V: TRBV7-6; J: TRBJ2-2; D: TRBD2; size: .; DNA: TGTGCCAGCAGCTTAGAGAGCGGGGGCAACACCGGGGAGCTGTTTTTT; CDR3: CASSLESGGNTGELFF
V: TRBV5-8; J: TRBJ2-1; D: TRBD1; size: .; DNA: TGTGCCAGCAGCTTTGTGGGACAGGGTTACAATGAGCAGTTCTTC; CDR3: CASSFVGQGYNEQFF
V: TRBV10-3; J: TRBJ2-2; D: .; size: .; DNA: TGTGCCATCAAGCAGGGGGAGGCCACCGGGGAGCTGTTTTTT; CDR3: CAIKQGEATGELFF
V: TRBV19; J: TRBJ1-2; D: .; size: .; DNA: TGTGCCAGTACGTCCCTCGTCCTCGGGGGGGCTGGTGGCTACACCTTC; CDR3: CASTSLVLGGAGGYTF
V: TRBV27; J: TRBJ2-1; D: .; size: .; DNA: TGTGCCAGCAGTACAGGACCCGAGCAGTTCTTC; CDR3: CASSTGPEQFF
V: TRBV7-2; J: TRBJ2-3; D: .; size: .; DNA: TGTGCCAGCAGCTTTTCTAGCACAGATACGCAGTATTTT; CDR3: CASSFSSTDTQYF
V: TRBV18; J: TRBJ2-5; D: .; size: .; DNA: TGTGCCAGCTCACCACCGTCGGAGGGAGAGACCCAGTACTTC; CDR3: CASSPPSEGETQYF
V: TRBV9; J: TRBJ2-3; D: TRBD2; size: .; DNA: TGTGCCAGCAGCTCGGGGACTAGCGGGGGGCGCACAGATACGCAGTATTTT; CDR3: CASSSGTSGGRTDTQYF
V: TRBV12-3/TRBV12-4; J: TRBJ1-4; D: .; size: .; DNA: TGTGCCAGCAGTTTTGCGGGTAATGAAAAACTGTTTTTT; CDR3: CASSFAGNEKLFF
V: TRBV2; J: TRBJ1-5; D: TRBD1; size: .; DNA: TGTGCCAGCAGGGAGACAGGGGAGAAGCCCCAGCATTTT; CDR3: CASRETGEKPQHF
V: TRBV9; J: TRBJ2-2; D: TRBD1; size: .; DNA: TGTGCCAGCAGCGCAACGGGACAGTACACCGGGGAGCTGTTTTTT; CDR3: CASSATGQYTGELFF
V: TRBV5-1; J: TRBJ1-2; D: TRBD1; size: .; DNA: TGTGCCAGCAGCGCGGGACAGAGCTATGGCTACACCTTC; CDR3: CASSAGQSYGYTF
V: TRBV11-3; J: TRBJ2-2; D: TRBD2; size: .; DNA: TGTGCCAGCAGTTTAGCGGGGGCGGGGACCGGGGAGCTGTTTTTT; CDR3: CASSLAGAGTGELFF
V: TRBV11-3; J: TRBJ1-1; D: .; size: .; DNA: TGTGCCAGCAGCCCGAGAGGGGGGCGGGCCTCTGAAGCTTTCTTT; CDR3: CASSPRGGRASEAFF
V: TRBV11-3; J: TRBJ2-1; D: .; size: .; DNA: TGTGCCAGCAGCTTTCCCGGGGTGGGGGAAGTGTGGGCACACAATGAGCAGTTCTTC; CDR3: CASSFPGVGEVWAHNEQFF
V: TRBV27; J: TRBJ1-4; D: .; size: .; DNA: TGTGCCAGCAGTCGGCGGGGCCTTAATGAAAAACTGTTTTTT; CDR3: CASSRRGLNEKLFF
V: TRBV4-3; J: TRBJ2-5; D: TRBD1; size: .; DNA: TGCGCCAGCAGCCAAGGGACAGGGTTAGAGACCCAGTACTTC; CDR3: CASSQGTGLETQYF
V: TRBV12-3/TRBV12-4; J: TRBJ2-5; D: .; size: .; DNA: TGTGCCAGCAGTCGTGCGAAGGAGACCCAGTACTTC; CDR3: CASSRAKETQYF
V: TRBV6-2/TRBV6-3; J: TRBJ2-7; D: TRBD2; size: .; DNA: TGTGCCAGCAGTCCCTTGAGCGGGGGCCTATACGAGCAGTACTTC; CDR3: CASSPLSGGLYEQYF
V: TRBV24-1; J: TRBJ2-1; D: .; size: .; DNA: TGTGCCACCAGACAAGGGACAAACCACTACAATGAGCAGTTCTTC; CDR3: CATRQGTNHYNEQFF
V: TRBV29-1; J: TRBJ2-5; D: TRBD1; size: .; DNA: TGCAGCGTCATGCCGGGGACAGGTACTTTCCAAGAGACCCAGTACTTC; CDR3: CSVMPGTGTFQETQYF
V: TRBV20-1; J: TRBJ1-1; D: TRBD1; size: .; DNA: TGCAGTGCCGAGACAGGGGCTGAAGCTTTCTTT; CDR3: CSAETGAEAFF
V: TRBV19; J: TRBJ1-1; D: .; size: .; DNA: TGTGCCAGTAGTAGGGAAGGGGTCGGCACTGAAGCTTTCTTT; CDR3: CASSREGVGTEAFF
V: TRBV19; J: TRBJ1-2; D: TRBD1; size: few; DNA: TGTGCCAGTAGTACAAACAGACAGGGGTATAATGGCTACACCTTC; CDR3: CASSTNRQGYNGYTF
V: TRBV30; J: TRBJ2-1; D: .; size: .; DNA: TGTGCCTGGAGTGTGGCAGGGGCGGGGAATGAGCAGTTCTTC; CDR3: CAWSVAGAGNEQFF
V: TRBV30; J: TRBJ1-3; D: .; size: .; DNA: TGTGCCTGGAGTGTAGTCGGCACCGGAAACACCATATATTTT; CDR3: CAWSVVGTGNTIYF
V: TRBV9; J: TRBJ1-3; D: .; size: .; DNA: TGTGCCAGCAGCGCCGACAGGACTGGAAACACCATATATTTT; CDR3: CASSADRTGNTIYF
V: TRBV4-1; J: TRBJ1-1; D: .; size: .; DNA: TGCGCCAGCAGCCTAGGGGAGTACACTGAAGCTTTCTTT; CDR3: CASSLGEYTEAFF
V: TRBV5-1; J: TRBJ2-3; D: TRBD2; size: .; DNA: TGTGCCAGCAGCTTGCTTACTAGCGGGTCGGATACGCAGTATTTT; CDR3: CASSLLTSGSDTQYF
V: TRBV4-2; J: TRBJ1-4; D: .; size: .; DNA: TGTGCCAGCAGCCAAGATATAGGGAAAGAACTGTTTTTT; CDR3: CASSQDIGKELFF
V: TRBV3-1/TRBV3-2; J: TRBJ2-3; D: TRBD2; size: .; DNA: TGTGCCAGCAGCCAAGAGAGGGGCGGACTAGCAGCGGTAGCTAGCACAGATACGCAGTATTTT; CDR3: CASSQERGGLAAVASTDTQYF
V: TRBV2; J: TRBJ1-4; D: TRBD1; size: .; DNA: TGTGCCAGCCGTGGGGACAGAACTAATGAAAAACTGTTTTTT; CDR3: CASRGDRTNEKLFF
V: TRBV12-3/TRBV12-4; J: TRBJ1-2; D: TRBD1; size: .; DNA: TGTGCCAGCAGTTCCCCACAGGGGGGCTACACCTTC; CDR3: CASSSPQGGYTF
V: TRBV5-5; J: TRBJ1-1; D: .; size: few; DNA: TGTGCCAGCAGCTTTTGGGGACAGAACACTGAAGCTTTCTTT; CDR3: CASSFWGQNTEAFF
V: TRBV11-2; J: TRBJ1-3; D: .; size: .; DNA: TGTGCCAGCAGCTTAGACAGGGCAGGTGATGGAAACACCATATATTTT; CDR3: CASSLDRAGDGNTIYF
V: TRBV9; J: TRBJ2-3; D: TRBD2; size: .; DNA: TGTGCCAGCAGCGCTCCCGCGGGGGGCACAGATACGCAGTATTTT; CDR3: CASSAPAGGTDTQYF
V: TRBV6-5; J: TRBJ1-2; D: TRBD1; size: .; DNA: TGTGCCAGCAGCTGGGACAGCTATGAAAATGGCTACACCTTC; CDR3: CASSWDSYENGYTF
V: TRBV21-1; J: TRBJ2-5; D: .; size: .; DNA: TGTGCCAGCAGCAAAGTAGGGGGCCCGGATAGGACCCAGTACTTC; CDR3: CASSKVGGPDRTQYF
V: TRBV24-1; J: TRBJ2-1; D: .; size: .; DNA: TGTGCCACCAGTGATTACAACAGGAATGAGCAGTTCTTC; CDR3: CATSDYNRNEQFF
V: TRBV5-1; J: TRBJ2-7; D: .; size: few; DNA: TGCGCCAGCAGCTTGGGACGGGGGACCTCCTACGAGCAGTACTTC; CDR3: CASSLGRGTSYEQYF
V: TRBV2; J: TRBJ1-1; D: .; size: .; DNA: TGTGCCAGCAGGAGACAGTTAGAAGCTTTCTTT; CDR3: CASRRQLEAFF
V: TRBV3-1/TRBV3-2; J: TRBJ1-4; D: .; size: .; DNA: TGTGCCAGCAGCCAAGATGCTCGGCAGGGAGAAAATGAAAAACTGTTTTTT; CDR3: CASSQDARQGENEKLFF
V: TRBV9; J: TRBJ1-6; D: .; size: .; DNA: TGTGCCAGCAGCGTAGATTTGGATTCACCCCTCCACTTT; CDR3: CASSVDLDSPLHF